One and the same sample provided the 5 T cell receptor beta chains below, sequenced in a study of human T cells and chemical hapten exposure. Time point: patch test 3, about 24 weeks after DPC sensitization. The sample's treatment: therapeutic diphenylcyclopropenone sensitization with weekly scalp DPC. TCRdb reprocessed the RACE reads with MiXCR, giving one entry per CDR3 protein. Among about 90,000 distinct CDR3 sequences listed, 11% were seen once. The sequences come from whole blood, collected in connection with sensitization to the hapten diphenylcyclopropenone (DPC). The source of these receptors is a woman aged 30 to 39 with alopecia areata. Some clones in this sample may be carry-over from other donors' samples.

This clonotype was counted at least ten times. The V and J genes are TRBV29-1 and TRBJ2-2; D unresolved. CDR3 size: 11 residues. CDR1 is SQVTM, CDR2 ANQGSEA, per germline. With 8 bases removed from V and 6 bases from J, the gap between germline ends came to 10 bases. For the CDR3, the DNA is TGCAGCCTGGCCGACGCCGGGGAGCTGTTTTTT. Its translation is CSLADAGELFF.

There are many counts of this clonotype. DNA of the CDR3: TGTGCCACCAGTGACTCCTCCTACGAGCAGTACTTC. Translating gives CATSDSSYEQYF. The genes are TRBV24-1 and TRBJ2-7, with D uncertain. The CDR3 is 12 residues long. Germline-derived CDR1 and CDR2 are KGHDR and SFDVKD. V lost 4 bases and J lost 0, with 3 bases in between.

This chain connects TRBV20-1 to TRBJ1-5; D is uncertain. CDR3 length: 13 amino acids. Trimming pared 2 bases from V and 4 bases from J, leaving 9 bases between. Germline lookup yields CDR1 DFQATT and CDR2 SNEGSKA (reference sequence). CDR3 residues: CSARSRTNQPQHF. The CDR3 region has the DNA TGCAGTGCTAGAAGCCGGACTAATCAGCCCCAGCATTTT.

The chain recombines TRBV6-5 with TRBJ2-3, with D perhaps matching TRBD2 (5 bases). Trimming cost V 0 bases and J 4 bases, with 8 bases left between them. The CDR3 extends over 14 amino acids. Germline V gene sequence: CDR1 MNHEY, CDR2 SVGAGI. CDR3 bases: TGTGCCAGCAGTTACTCAGCGAGGGCAGATACGCAGTATTTT. The encoded protein is CASSYSARADTQYF.

CDR3 bases: TGTGCCATCGGAACCCCGGGACAGGGATGGCACGAGCAGTACTTC. This gives the protein CAIGTPGQGWHEQYF. The rearrangement uses TRBV28 and TRBJ2-7, with TRBD1 identical over 9 bases. V was pared by 10 bases and J by 5 bases, with 15 bases of the junction left unmatched. Germline V gene sequence: CDR1 MDHEN, CDR2 SYDVKM. The length of the CDR3 is 15 residues. Based on the CDR3 plus reference TRBV28 and TRBJ2-7, the full variable domain is DVKVTQSSRYLVKRTGEKVFLECVQDMDHENMFWYRQDPGLGLRLIYFSYDVKMKEKGDIPEGYSVSREKKERFSLILESASTNQTSMYLCAIGTPGQGWHEQYFGPGTRLTVT.